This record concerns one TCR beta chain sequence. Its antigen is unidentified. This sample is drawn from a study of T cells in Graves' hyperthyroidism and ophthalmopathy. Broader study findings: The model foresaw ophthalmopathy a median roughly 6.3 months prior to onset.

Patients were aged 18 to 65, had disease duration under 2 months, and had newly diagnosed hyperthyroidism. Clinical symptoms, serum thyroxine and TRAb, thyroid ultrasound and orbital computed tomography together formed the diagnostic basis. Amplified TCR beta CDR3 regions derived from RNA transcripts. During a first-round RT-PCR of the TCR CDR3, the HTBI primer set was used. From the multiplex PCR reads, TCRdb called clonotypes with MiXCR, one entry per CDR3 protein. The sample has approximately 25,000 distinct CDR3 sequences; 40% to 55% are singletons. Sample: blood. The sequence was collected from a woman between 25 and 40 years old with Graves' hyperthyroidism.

The CDR3 spells CATSAWRERAGQFF. The CDR3 DNA is TGTGCCACCAGTGCTTGGCGGGAGAGGGCGGGGCAGTTCTTC. The gene calls are TRBV24-1 and TRBJ2-1; the match to TRBD2 covers 7 bases. The CDR3 extends over 14 amino acids. V shed 5 bases, J shed 12 bases, and the junction held 12 bases outside the gene matches. The germline V gene has CDR1 KGHDR and CDR2 SFDVKD.